This TCR beta chain originates from a study of T cells after yellow fever vaccination. The table lists this clonotype with a few counts. No antigen is known for it. 5'RACE template switching generated TCR cDNA, adding a universal primer site and UMIs. Using its own MiXCR run on the 5' RACE reads, TCRdb lists one record per CDR3 protein. The repertoire has about 500,000 distinct CDR3 sequences, roughly a sixth of them found once; the top ten carry 15% to 20%. CDR3 length: 16 residues. CDR1 is LGHNA, CDR2 YSLEER, per germline. V lost 6 bases and J lost 8, with 20 bases in between. Whole-study findings and limits: A secondary response was less intense yet reached its peak sooner, at day 5 versus 15. Boosting was followed by the reappearance of most primary-vaccination clones (roughly 95% CD4, under 90% CD8). Contaminants from the bulk population, in the form of abundant clonotypes, could be found in FACS-sorted repertoires.

This receptor was identified in a man between 18 and 29 years old who received the YFV17D yellow fever vaccine. The sequences come from PBMCs, collected less than 6 days after the first yellow fever vaccination. The chain recombines TRBV4-3 with TRBJ1-6, with D perhaps matching TRBD1 (5 bases). The CDR3 DNA is TGCGCCAGCAGTCCAGGGCCAGGAAGAGCTCATTCACCCCTCCACTTT. Translation: CASSPGPGRAHSPLHF.